The clone carrying this T cell receptor beta chain was recorded once. Its antigen is currently unknown. V lost 3 bases and J lost 6; bases outside the gene matches: 10. This CDR3 is built from 16 residues. CDR1 MNHEY and CDR2 SMNVEV come from the germline V gene (reference sequence). These data belong to a study of vaccination effects on CD4 cells after COVID-19. On the study more broadly: Samples gathered post-vaccine arrived a median of 72 days past the second dose. Study-wide points: The study found marked clonal contraction of infection- and vaccine-induced clones late after vaccination.

Antigen-specific CD4+ T cell clonotypes were called by their expansion after viral peptide-pool culture in ViraFEST. Culturing for 10 to 11 days preceded CD4+ T cell isolation. As their vaccination, participants received two doses of either BNT162b2 or mRNA-1273. Half the medium was replaced with IL-2 medium on days 3 and 7. TCRdb's table, derived via immunoSEQ multiplex PCR, lists solely in-frame clones and lacks some. The table includes roughly 27,000 clones, about 79% detected once. V is TRBV27 and J is TRBJ1-5, with 8 bases matching TRBD1. The sequencing here drew on CD4+ T cells from PBMCs cultured with SARS-CoV-2 spike peptides, taken after COVID-19 vaccination. This receptor was identified in a human donor who received a COVID-19 vaccine. Some clones in this sample may be carry-over from other donors' samples. CDR3 bases: TGTGCCAGCAGTTTCAATGGCAGGGGGCTTAGTCAGCCCCAGCATTTT. Protein sequence: CASSFNGRGLSQPQHF.